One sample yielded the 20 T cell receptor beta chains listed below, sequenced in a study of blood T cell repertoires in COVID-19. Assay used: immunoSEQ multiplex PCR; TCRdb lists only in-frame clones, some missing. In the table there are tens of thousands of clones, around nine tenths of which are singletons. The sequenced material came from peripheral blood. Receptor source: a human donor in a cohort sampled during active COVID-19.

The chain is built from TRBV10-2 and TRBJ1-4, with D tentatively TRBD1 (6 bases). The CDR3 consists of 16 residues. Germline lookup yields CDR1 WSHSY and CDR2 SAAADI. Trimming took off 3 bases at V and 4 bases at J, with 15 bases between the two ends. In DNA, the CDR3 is TGCGCCAGCAGTGAAACACCGGGACACCTTAATGAAAAACTGTTTTTT. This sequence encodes CASSETPGHLNEKLFF.

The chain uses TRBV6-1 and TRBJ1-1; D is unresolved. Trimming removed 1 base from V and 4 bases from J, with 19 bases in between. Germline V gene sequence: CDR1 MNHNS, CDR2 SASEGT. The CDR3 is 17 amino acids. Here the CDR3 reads CASSEVLIIRGPTEAFF. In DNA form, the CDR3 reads TGTGCCAGCAGTGAAGTTTTGATCATTCGCGGCCCCACTGAAGCTTTCTTT.

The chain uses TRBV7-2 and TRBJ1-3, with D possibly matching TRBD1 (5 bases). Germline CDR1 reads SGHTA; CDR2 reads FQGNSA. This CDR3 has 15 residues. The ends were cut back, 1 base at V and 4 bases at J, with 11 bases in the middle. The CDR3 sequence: CASSLEPGRGNTIYF. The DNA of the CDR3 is TGTGCCAGCAGCTTAGAACCAGGGAGGGGAAACACCATATATTTT.

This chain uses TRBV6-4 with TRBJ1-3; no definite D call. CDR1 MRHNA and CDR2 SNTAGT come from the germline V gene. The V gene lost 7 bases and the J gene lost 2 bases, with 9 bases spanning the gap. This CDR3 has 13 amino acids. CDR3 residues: CASKPEPGNTIYF. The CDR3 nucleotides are TGTGCCAGCAAGCCGGAGCCTGGAAACACCATATATTTT.

This CDR3 reads CASSLSSGGYEQYF. CDR3 bases: TGTGCCAGCAGCTTATCTTCAGGGGGCTACGAGCAGTACTTC. J is TRBJ2-7 and V is TRBV5-4; 7 nucleotides agree with TRBD1. The CDR3 consists of 14 residues. In germline, CDR1 is SGHNT, CDR2 YYREEE (reference sequence). Losses at the gene ends were 2 bases for V and 3 bases for J; bases not matched to a gene: 5.

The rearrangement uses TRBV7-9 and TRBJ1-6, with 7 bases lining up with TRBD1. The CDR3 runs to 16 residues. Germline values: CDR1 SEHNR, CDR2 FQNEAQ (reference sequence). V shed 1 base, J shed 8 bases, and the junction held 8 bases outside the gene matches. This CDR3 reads CASSLEGDRPYSPLHF. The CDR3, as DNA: TGTGCCAGCAGCTTAGAGGGGGACAGACCTTATTCACCCCTCCACTTT.

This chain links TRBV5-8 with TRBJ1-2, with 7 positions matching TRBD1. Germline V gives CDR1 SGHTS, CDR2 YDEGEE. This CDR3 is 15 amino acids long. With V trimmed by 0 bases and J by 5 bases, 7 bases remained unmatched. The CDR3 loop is CASSLDQGEGYGYTF. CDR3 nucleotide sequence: TGTGCCAGCAGCTTGGATCAGGGGGAAGGGTATGGCTACACCTTC.

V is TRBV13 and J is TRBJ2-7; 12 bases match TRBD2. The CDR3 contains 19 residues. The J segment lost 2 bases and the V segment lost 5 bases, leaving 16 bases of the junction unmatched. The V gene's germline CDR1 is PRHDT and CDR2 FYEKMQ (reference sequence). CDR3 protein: CASSPERTNLAGGPYEQYF. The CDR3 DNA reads TGTGCCAGCAGCCCCGAACGAACTAACCTAGCGGGGGGGCCCTACGAGCAGTACTTC.

The CDR3 nucleotides are TGTGCCACCAGTGGAGGGCCGTTTATGGAGCAGTACTTC. Protein product: CATSGGPFMEQYF. The V gene is TRBV24-1, the J gene TRBJ2-7; a possible D gene is TRBD2 (5 bases). The germline V gene has CDR1 KGHDR and CDR2 SFDVKD. CDR3 length: 13 amino acids. Trimming took off 5 bases at V and 7 bases at J, with 14 bases between the two ends.

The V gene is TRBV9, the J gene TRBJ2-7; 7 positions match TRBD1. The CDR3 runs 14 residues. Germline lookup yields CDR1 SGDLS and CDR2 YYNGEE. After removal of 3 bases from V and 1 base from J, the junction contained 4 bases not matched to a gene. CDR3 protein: CASSEGTESYEQYF. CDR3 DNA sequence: TGTGCCAGCAGCGAGGGGACAGAGTCCTACGAGCAGTACTTC.

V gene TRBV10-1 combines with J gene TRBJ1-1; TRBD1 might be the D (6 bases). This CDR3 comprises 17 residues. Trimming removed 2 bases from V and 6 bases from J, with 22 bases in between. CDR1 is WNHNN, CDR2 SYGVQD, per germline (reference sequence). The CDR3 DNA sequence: TGCGCCAGCAGTGAGCCGGGAGGGGGGACGGGAGACTCTGAAGCTTTCTTT. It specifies CASSEPGGGTGDSEAFF.

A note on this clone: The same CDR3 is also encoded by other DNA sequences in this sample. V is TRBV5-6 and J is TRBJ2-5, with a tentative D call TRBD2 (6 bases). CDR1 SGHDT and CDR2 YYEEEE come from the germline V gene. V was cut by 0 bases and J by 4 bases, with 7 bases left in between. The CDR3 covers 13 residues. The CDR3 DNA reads TGTGCCAGCAGCTTGGGGCGGGGAGAGACCCAGTACTTC. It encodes CASSLGRGETQYF.

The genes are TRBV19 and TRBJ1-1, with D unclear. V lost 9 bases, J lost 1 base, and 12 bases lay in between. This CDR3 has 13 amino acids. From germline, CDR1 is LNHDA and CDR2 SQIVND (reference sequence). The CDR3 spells CASPNPGNTEAFF. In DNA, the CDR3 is TGTGCCAGCCCTAATCCTGGGAACACTGAAGCTTTCTTT. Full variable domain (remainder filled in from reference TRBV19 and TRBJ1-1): DGGITQSPKYLFRKEGQNVTLSCEQNLNHDAMYWYRQDPGQGLRLIYYSQIVNDFQKGDIAEGYSVSREKKESFPLTVTSAQKNPTAFYLCASPNPGNTEAFFGQGTRLTVV.

The CDR3: CASSSPPVPTNEKLFF. The CDR3 DNA reads TGTGCCAGCAGCTCCCCCCCGGTTCCAACTAATGAAAAACTGTTTTTT. This chain links TRBV7-6 with TRBJ1-4; D gene uncertain. The CDR3 consists of 16 residues. In germline, CDR1 is SGHVS, CDR2 FNYEAQ. V lost 4 bases and J 0 bases, leaving 12 bases between the germline ends.

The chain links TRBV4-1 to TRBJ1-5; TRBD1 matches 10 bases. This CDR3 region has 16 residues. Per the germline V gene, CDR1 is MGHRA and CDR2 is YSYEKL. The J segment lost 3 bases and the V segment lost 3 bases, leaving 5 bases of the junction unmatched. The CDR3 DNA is TGCGCCAGCAGCCACCCGGGACAGGGGACCAATCAGCCCCAGCATTTT. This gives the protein CASSHPGQGTNQPQHF.

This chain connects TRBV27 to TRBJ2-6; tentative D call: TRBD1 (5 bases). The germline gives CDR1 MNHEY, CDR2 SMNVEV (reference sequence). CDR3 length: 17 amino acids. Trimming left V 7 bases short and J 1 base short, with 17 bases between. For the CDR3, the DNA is TGTGCCAGCACCCTCAGGGATACCGGGTCTGGGGCCAACGTCCTGACTTTC. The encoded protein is CASTLRDTGSGANVLTF.

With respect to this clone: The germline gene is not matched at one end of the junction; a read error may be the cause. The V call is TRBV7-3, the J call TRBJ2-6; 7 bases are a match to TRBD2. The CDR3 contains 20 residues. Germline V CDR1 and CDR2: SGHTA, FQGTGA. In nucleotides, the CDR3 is TGTCCCAGCAGCTTACCGGCGCGGGGGTGGGACCTCTCTGGGGCCAACGTCCTGACTTTC. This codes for CPSSLPARGWDLSGANVLTF.

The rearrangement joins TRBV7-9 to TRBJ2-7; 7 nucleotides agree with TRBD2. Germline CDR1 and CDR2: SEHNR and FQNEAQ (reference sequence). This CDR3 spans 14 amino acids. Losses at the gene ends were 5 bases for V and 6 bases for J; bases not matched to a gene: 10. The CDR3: CASSLGAGELEQYF. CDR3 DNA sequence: TGTGCCAGCAGCCTCGGCGCGGGGGAACTCGAGCAGTACTTC.

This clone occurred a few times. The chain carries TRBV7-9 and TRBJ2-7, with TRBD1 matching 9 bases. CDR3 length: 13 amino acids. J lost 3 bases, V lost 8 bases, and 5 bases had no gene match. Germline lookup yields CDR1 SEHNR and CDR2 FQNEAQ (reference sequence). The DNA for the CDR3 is TGTGCCAGCGCCGGGACAGGGCACTACGAGCAGTACTTC. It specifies CASAGTGHYEQYF.

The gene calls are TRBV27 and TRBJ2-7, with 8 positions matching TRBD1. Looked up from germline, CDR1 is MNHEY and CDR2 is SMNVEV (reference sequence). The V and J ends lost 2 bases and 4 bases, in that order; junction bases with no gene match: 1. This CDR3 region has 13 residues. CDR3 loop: CASSLTGGYEQYF. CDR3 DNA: TGTGCCAGCAGTTTAACAGGGGGTTACGAGCAGTACTTC.